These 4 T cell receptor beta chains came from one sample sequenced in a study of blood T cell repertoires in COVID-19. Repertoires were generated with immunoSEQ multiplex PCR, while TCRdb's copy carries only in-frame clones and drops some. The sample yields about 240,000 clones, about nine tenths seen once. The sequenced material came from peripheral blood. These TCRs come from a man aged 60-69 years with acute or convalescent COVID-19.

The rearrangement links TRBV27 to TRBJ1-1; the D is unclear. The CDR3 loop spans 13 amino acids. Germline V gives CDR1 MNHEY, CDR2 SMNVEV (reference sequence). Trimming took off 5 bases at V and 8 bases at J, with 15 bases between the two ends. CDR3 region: CASSRAVGPEAFF. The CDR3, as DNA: TGTGCCAGCAGTCGAGCGGTAGGACCCGAAGCTTTCTTT.

Here the CDR3 reads CAWSVWHRFAPNSGANVLTF. In nucleotides, the CDR3 is TGTGCCTGGAGTGTATGGCACCGTTTCGCCCCAAACTCTGGGGCCAACGTCCTGACTTTC. J is TRBJ2-6 and V is TRBV30; D is ambiguous. The germline V gene encodes CDR1 GTSNPN and CDR2 SVGIG (reference sequence). Trimming took off 0 bases at V and 0 bases at J, with 21 bases between the two ends. The CDR3 totals 20 residues.

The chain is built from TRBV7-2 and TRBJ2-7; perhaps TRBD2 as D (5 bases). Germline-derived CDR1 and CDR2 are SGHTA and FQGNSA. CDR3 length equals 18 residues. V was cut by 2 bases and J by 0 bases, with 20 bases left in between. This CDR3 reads CASSLWSTPGGSSYEQYF. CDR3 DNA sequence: TGTGCCAGCAGCTTATGGAGTACCCCTGGAGGATCCTCCTACGAGCAGTACTTC.

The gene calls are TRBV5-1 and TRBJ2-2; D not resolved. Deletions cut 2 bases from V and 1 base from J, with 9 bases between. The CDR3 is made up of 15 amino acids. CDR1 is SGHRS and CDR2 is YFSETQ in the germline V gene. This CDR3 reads CASSFHNQNTGELFF. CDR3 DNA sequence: TGCGCCAGCAGCTTTCACAATCAGAACACCGGGGAGCTGTTTTTT. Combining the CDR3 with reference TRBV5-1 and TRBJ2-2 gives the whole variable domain KAGVTQTPRYLIKTRGQQVTLSCSPISGHRSVSWYQQTPGQGLQFLFEYFSETQRNKGNFPGRFSGRQFSNSRSEMNVSTLELGDSALYLCASSFHNQNTGELFFGEGSRLTVL.